A selection of T cell receptor beta chains follows, all from one sample in a study of cytomegalovirus exposure and HLA in healthy donors. This table comes from immunoSEQ multiplex PCR, and its TCRdb copy is limited to in-frame clones, with some not included. The sample contains about 180,000 clones, 77% of which appear only once. Specimen: PBMCs. The receptors stem from a young man in good health and CMV-seronegative. The conserved cysteine and the conserved F or W are not part of the CDR3 here. The D gene is left open where the match is weak.

d_gene: -
j_gene: TRBJ1-5
v_gene: TRBV7-2
CDR3aa: ASSLAGGASKAQH

d_gene: -
j_gene: TRBJ2-5
v_gene: TRBV7-9
CDR3aa: ASSLGSSDKETQY

d_gene: -
j_gene: TRBJ1-3
v_gene: TRBV13
CDR3aa: ASSLEQAGDTIY

d_gene: -
j_gene: TRBJ1-3
v_gene: TRBV19
CDR3aa: ASSLRGSSGNTIY

d_gene: TRBD2
j_gene: TRBJ2-7
v_gene: TRBV7-9
CDR3aa: ASSLELAGARNEQY

d_gene: -
j_gene: TRBJ2-6
v_gene: TRBV5-6
CDR3aa: ASSFTGSGANVLT

d_gene: -
j_gene: TRBJ1-1
v_gene: TRBV5-1
CDR3aa: ASSARGLQGKNTEAF

d_gene: -
j_gene: TRBJ2-5
v_gene: TRBV7-9
CDR3aa: ASSLSLETQY

d_gene: -
j_gene: TRBJ2-3
v_gene: TRBV6-4
CDR3aa: ASSERDSDTQY

d_gene: -
j_gene: TRBJ1-6
v_gene: TRBV30
CDR3aa: AWTRQSDNSPLH

d_gene: TRBD1
j_gene: TRBJ2-7
v_gene: TRBV19
CDR3aa: ASSQRTGAYEQY

d_gene: TRBD1
j_gene: TRBJ2-5
v_gene: TRBV2
CDR3aa: ASSDGTGDRETQY

d_gene: -
j_gene: TRBJ1-2
v_gene: TRBV2
CDR3aa: ASSEAPQAGYT

d_gene: -
j_gene: TRBJ2-4
v_gene: TRBV13
CDR3aa: ASSSGLQNIQY

d_gene: -
j_gene: TRBJ1-3
v_gene: TRBV18
CDR3aa: ASSPPRPGNTIY

d_gene: -
j_gene: TRBJ2-7
v_gene: TRBV27
CDR3aa: ASSRTPQAHEQY

d_gene: TRBD1
j_gene: TRBJ2-1
v_gene: TRBV18
CDR3aa: ASSFDRDLNEQF

d_gene: TRBD1
j_gene: TRBJ1-2
v_gene: TRBV6-5
CDR3aa: ASRRTGENYGYT